The present T cell receptor beta chain was sequenced within a study of blood T cell repertoires in COVID-19 (dated by TCRdb to 2018 to 2020). A note on the overall study: Samples from collaborators originated in the United States, Italy and Spain and spanned both the acute and convalescent phases of COVID-19. The material from the prospective study consisted of cDNA or gDNA derived from T cells, B-cell-depleted T cells, or PBMCs. Where available, HLA class I and class II types were taken from metadata supplied by the sample provider and were not determined by assay-based typing. Nearly every sample came with metadata listing a de-identified subject ID, COVID-19 status, age in years and sex. Samples came from the ongoing ImmuneRACE study (first 160 participants) plus 1,254 subjects from 6 global collaborators. The repertoires were released in a freely available public database intended as a resource for research on the immune response to SARS-CoV-2. Subjects who had been exposed to COVID-19, were actively infected with it, or had recovered from it provided the deeply sampled blood TCRbeta repertoires that made up the dataset. Results and caveats for the whole study, not just this receptor: The quantity of clinical and demographic metadata differed by source and by participant and was supplied without curation.

The collaborating institutions used their own protocols to collect whole blood in K2EDTA tubes. For TCRbeta analysis, collaborators shipped samples in one of three forms: frozen whole blood, isolated PBMCs, or DNA extracted from either of those sample types. The immunoSEQ Assay, a bias-controlled multiplex PCR, was used to amplify TCRbeta CDR3 regions from genomic DNA. In the original analysis: Nucleated cell counts per sample were estimated from amplification of reference gene primers within the assay. To quantify the absolute abundance of each unique TCRbeta CDR3 rearrangement, sequence reads were collapsed and filtered. For each sample, productive Simpson clonality was calculated as the square root of Simpson's diversity index over productive rearrangements. The table comes from immuneACCESS by way of TCRdb, which keeps in-frame sequences with V and J called. Part of the clones is missing from these tables; in studies checked, under half for an unresolved V gene and the rest for unknown reasons. From that table come the V and J calls and clone size; the DNA was used to work out D and trimming. The sample profile shows 350,000 to 450,000 clones; around 85% of them were found once. The ten largest clones represent about 3.6% of the sample.

From the germline V gene, CDR1 is KGHDR and CDR2 is SFDVKD. Spanning cysteine to phenylalanine, the CDR3 consists of 13 amino acids. The sequence is cut down to CDR3 DNA, 39 bases in frame from base 1. The V end loses 3 bases and the J end loses 4 bases, and a stretch of 8 bases separates them. Note on this clone: No cognate antigen has been identified for it. No base quality information exists; no much larger clone differs at one position.

Sequenced material: peripheral blood. The receptor's source is a woman aged 18-29 years with acute or convalescent COVID-19. This chain joins TRBV24-1 to TRBJ1-2, with the D gene not confidently named. The DNA reads as follows: TGTGCCACCAGTGATGGGGAGCTCTATGGCTACACCTTC. The translation is CATSDGELYGYTF.